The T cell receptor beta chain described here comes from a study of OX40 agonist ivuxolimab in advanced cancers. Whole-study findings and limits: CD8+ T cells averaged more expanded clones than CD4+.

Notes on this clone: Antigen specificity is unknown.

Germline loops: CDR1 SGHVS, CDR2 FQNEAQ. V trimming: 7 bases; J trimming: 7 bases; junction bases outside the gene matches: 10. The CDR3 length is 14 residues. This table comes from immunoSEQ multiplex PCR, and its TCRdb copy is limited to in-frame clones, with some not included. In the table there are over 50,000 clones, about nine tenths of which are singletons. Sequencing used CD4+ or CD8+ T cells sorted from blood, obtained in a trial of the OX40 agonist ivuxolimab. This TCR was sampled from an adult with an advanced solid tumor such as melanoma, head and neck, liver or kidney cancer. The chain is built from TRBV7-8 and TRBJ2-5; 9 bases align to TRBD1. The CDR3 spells CASTLTGGGRTQYF. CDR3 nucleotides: TGTGCCAGCACCCTAACAGGGGGCGGAAGGACCCAGTACTTC.